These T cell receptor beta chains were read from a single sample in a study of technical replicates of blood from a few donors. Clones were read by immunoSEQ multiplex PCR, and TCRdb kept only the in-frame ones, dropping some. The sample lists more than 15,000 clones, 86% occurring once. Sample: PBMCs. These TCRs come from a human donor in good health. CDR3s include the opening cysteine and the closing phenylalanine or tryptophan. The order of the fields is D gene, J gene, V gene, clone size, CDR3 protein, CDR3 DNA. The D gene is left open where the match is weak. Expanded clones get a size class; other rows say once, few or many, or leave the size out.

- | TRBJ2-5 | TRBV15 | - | CATSRDKRGGETQYF | TGTGCCACCAGCAGAGATAAAAGGGGCGGAGAGACCCAGTACTTC
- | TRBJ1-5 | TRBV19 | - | CASSIFGEAQHF | TGTGCCAGTAGTATCTTCGGGGAGGCCCAGCATTTT
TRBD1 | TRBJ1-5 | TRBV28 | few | CASSLWTGGRRQPQHF | TGTGCCAGCAGTTTGTGGACAGGGGGCAGGAGGCAGCCCCAGCATTTT
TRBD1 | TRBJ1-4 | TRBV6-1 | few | CASSPAEGQVVKLFF | TGTGCCAGCAGTCCCGCGGAGGGACAGGTCGTAAAACTGTTTTTT
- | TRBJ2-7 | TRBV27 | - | CASSNYYEQYF | TGTGCCAGCAGTAATTATTACGAGCAGTACTTC
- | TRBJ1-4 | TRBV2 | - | CASSDSSEKLFF | TGTGCCAGCAGTGACAGTAGCGAAAAACTGTTTTTT
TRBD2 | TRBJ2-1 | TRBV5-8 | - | CASSRAGTSGRVGEQFF | TGTGCCAGCAGTCGGGCCGGGACTAGCGGGAGGGTCGGTGAGCAGTTCTTC
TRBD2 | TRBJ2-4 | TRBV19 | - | CASSRREAGVAKNIQYF | TGTGCCAGTAGCCGCCGGGAGGCGGGAGTAGCCAAAAACATTCAGTACTTC
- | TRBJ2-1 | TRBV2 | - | CASSYYNEQFF | TGTGCCAGCAGTTATTACAATGAGCAGTTCTTC
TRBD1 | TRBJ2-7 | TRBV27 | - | CASSSITGANYEQYF | TGTGCCAGCAGTTCCATAACAGGGGCTAACTACGAGCAGTACTTC
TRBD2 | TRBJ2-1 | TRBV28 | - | CASSLWEGAGGGYNEQFF | TGTGCCAGCAGTTTATGGGAAGGAGCGGGAGGGGGATACAATGAGCAGTTCTTC
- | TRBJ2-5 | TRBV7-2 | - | CASSMGLGSKTQYF | TGTGCCAGCAGTATGGGCCTTGGGTCGAAGACCCAGTACTTC
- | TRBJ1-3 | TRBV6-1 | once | CASSEASDIPGNTIYF | TGTGCCAGCAGTGAAGCGTCGGACATCCCTGGAAACACCATATATTTT
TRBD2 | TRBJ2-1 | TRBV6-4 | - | CASRGGLAVDEQFF | TGTGCCAGCAGAGGGGGACTAGCGGTCGATGAGCAGTTCTTC
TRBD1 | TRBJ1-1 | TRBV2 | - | CASKKTGMNTEAFF | TGTGCCAGCAAAAAGACAGGGATGAACACTGAAGCTTTCTTT
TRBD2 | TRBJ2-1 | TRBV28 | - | CASRLRDRTSGPFYNEQFF | TGTGCCAGCAGATTGAGGGATCGGACTAGCGGGCCCTTCTACAATGAGCAGTTCTTC
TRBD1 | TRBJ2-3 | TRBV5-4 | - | CASSKGLWTGPVTDTQYF | TGTGCCAGCAGCAAGGGCCTCTGGACAGGGCCGGTCACAGATACGCAGTATTTT
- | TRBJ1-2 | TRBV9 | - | CASSVATGATNYGYTF | TGTGCCAGCAGCGTAGCTACAGGAGCTACTAACTATGGCTACACCTTC
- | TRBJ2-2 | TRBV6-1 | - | CASSGGAETGELFF | TGTGCCAGCAGTGGCGGGGCGGAAACCGGGGAGCTGTTTTTT
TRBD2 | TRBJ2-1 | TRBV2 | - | CASGLAGGVYNEQFF | TGTGCCAGCGGACTAGCGGGAGGGGTCTACAATGAGCAGTTCTTC
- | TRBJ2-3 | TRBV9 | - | CASSAPPGDTQYF | TGTGCCAGCAGCGCTCCGCCCGGAGATACGCAGTATTTT
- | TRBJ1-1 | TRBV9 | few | CASSVFQGTEAFF | TGTGCCAGCAGCGTATTCCAGGGCACTGAAGCTTTCTTT
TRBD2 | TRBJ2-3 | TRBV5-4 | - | CASRGLAGELTDTQYF | TGTGCCAGCAGGGGACTAGCGGGAGAGCTCACAGATACGCAGTATTTT
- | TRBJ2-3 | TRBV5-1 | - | CASSDPSGPTDTQYF | TGCGCCAGCAGCGACCCCAGCGGGCCTACAGATACGCAGTATTTT
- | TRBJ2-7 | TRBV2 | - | CASRAGLSEQYF | TGTGCCAGCAGAGCAGGGTTATCCGAGCAGTACTTC
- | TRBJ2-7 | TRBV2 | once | CASSHLFNRDLYEQYF | TGTGCCAGCAGTCACCTATTTAACAGGGATCTCTACGAGCAGTACTTC
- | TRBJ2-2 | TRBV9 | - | CASSFGSTGELFF | TGTGCCAGCAGCTTCGGGAGTACCGGGGAGCTGTTTTTT
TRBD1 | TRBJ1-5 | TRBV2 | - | CASRGQGYNQPQHF | TGTGCCAGCAGAGGACAGGGCTACAATCAGCCCCAGCATTTT
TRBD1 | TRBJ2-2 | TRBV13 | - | CASSLGQGSTGELFF | TGTGCCAGCAGCCTCGGACAGGGGAGCACCGGGGAGCTGTTTTTT
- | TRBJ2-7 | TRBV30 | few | CAWSVLAGKRSYEQYF | TGTGCCTGGAGTGTATTGGCTGGCAAACGCTCCTACGAGCAGTACTTC
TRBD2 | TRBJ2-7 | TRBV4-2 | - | CASSLDRDYYEQYF | TGTGCCAGCAGCCTAGACCGGGACTACTACGAGCAGTACTTC
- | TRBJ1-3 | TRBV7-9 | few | CASGREATGNTIYF | TGTGCCAGCGGGAGGGAGGCTACCGGAAACACCATATATTTT